The 5 T cell receptor beta chains given below trace back to one sample, sequenced in a study of blood T cells in healthy people across ages. Together with a sample-barcoded 5' primer, a J-beta primer mix was included in a second PCR lasting roughly 6 to 12 cycles. TCRdb fed the 5' RACE reads into MiXCR, producing one record per CDR3 protein. The top ten hold 15% of the sample, which has around 650,000 distinct CDR3 sequences, 32% seen once. The specimen was blood. Receptors were obtained from an elderly woman in good health.

The sample holds many counts of this clonotype. This rearrangement joins TRBV6-4 to TRBJ2-3; D uncertain. Germline V gene data show CDR1 as MRHNA and CDR2 as SNTAGT. Trimming cost V 2 bases and J 0 bases, with 12 bases left between them. CDR3 length: 16 residues. The CDR3 bases are TGTGCCAGCAGTGACAGGGCAGCTTTTAGCACAGATACGCAGTATTTT. Protein: CASSDRAAFSTDTQYF.

This sequence joins TRBV7-9 and TRBJ2-5; tentatively, D is TRBD1 or TRBD2 (6 bases each). The V gene lost 5 bases and the J gene lost 5 bases, with 15 bases spanning the gap. CDR3 length equals 14 residues. Germline V CDR1 and CDR2: SEHNR, FQNEAQ (reference sequence). For the CDR3, the DNA is TGTGCCAGCAGCCCCCCCCCGGGGGCGGAGACCCAGTACTTC. It yields the protein CASSPPPGAETQYF. The whole variable domain, remainder taken from reference TRBV7-9 and TRBJ2-5, is DTGVSQNPRHKITKRGQNVTFRCDPISEHNRLYWYRQTLGQGPEFLTYFQNEAQLEKSRLLSDRFSAERPKGSFSTLEIQRTEQGDSAMYLCASSPPPGAETQYFGPGTRLLVL.

This clonotype was seen many times. The chain employs TRBV20-1 and TRBJ2-5; D remains ambiguous. V was shortened by 5 bases and J by 11 bases, with 24 bases between the two germline ends. This CDR3 is built from 14 residues. Per germline, CDR1 DFQATT and CDR2 SNEGSKA (reference sequence). CDR3: CSAPLSPVLGVQYF. The CDR3 DNA reads TGCAGTGCTCCTCTCAGTCCAGTCCTGGGTGTGCAGTACTTC.

This rearrangement joins TRBV7-2 to TRBJ2-5, with no clear D. Germline assignment: CDR1 SGHTA and CDR2 FQGNSA. With 5 bases removed from V and 5 bases from J, the gap between germline ends came to 12 bases. The CDR3 totals 13 residues. CDR3 nucleotides: TGTGCCAGCAGCCGAGCGCTAGAGGAGACCCAGTACTTC. Translated, it gives CASSRALEETQYF.

Ten or more counts support this clonotype. The chain carries TRBV9 and TRBJ2-1; D unresolved. The CDR3 is 15 residues long. Trimming took 2 bases from V and 8 from J, leaving 17 bases between them. The germline V gene encodes CDR1 SGDLS and CDR2 YYNGEE. CDR3 bases: TGTGCCAGCAGCGTGCGAGGCGCGCGGTGGGATGAGCAGTTCTTC. Protein sequence: CASSVRGARWDEQFF.